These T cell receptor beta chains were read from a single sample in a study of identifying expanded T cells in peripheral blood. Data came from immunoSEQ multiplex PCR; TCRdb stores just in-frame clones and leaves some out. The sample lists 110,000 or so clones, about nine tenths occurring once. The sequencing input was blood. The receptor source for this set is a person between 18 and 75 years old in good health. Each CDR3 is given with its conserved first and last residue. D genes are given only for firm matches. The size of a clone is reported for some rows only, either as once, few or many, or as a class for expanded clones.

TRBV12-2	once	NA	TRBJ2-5	TGTGCAAGTCGCTTCCAGGCTGAGACCCAGTACTTC	CASRFQAETQYF
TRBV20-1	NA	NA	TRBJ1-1	TGCAGTGCAGTTGGGACCACTGAAGCTTTCTTT	CSAVGTTEAFF
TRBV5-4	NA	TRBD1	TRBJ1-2	TGTGCCAGCAGCTTGAGATTCCCAGGACAGGGGGTGGGTGGCTACACCTTC	CASSLRFPGQGVGGYTF
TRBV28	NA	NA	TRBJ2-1	TGTGCCAGCAGAGGGACAAACAATGAGCAGTTCTTC	CASRGTNNEQFF
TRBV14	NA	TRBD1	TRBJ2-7	TGTGCCAGCAGCCCCCGACAGGGACCCTACGAGCAGTACTTC	CASSPRQGPYEQYF
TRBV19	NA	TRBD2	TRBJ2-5	TGTGCCAGTAGTATTAAGGCTAGCGGGAGTGGGGTGACCCAGTACTTC	CASSIKASGSGVTQYF
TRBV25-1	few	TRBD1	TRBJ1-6	TGTGCCAGCAGTGACGGGACAGCGCGTAATTCACCCCTCCACTTT	CASSDGTARNSPLHF
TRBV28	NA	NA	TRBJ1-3	TGTGCCAGCAGTTCCCGACGGCAGTCTGGAAACACCATATATTTT	CASSSRRQSGNTIYF
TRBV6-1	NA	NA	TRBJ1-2	TGTGCCACGACCGCGGGGTATGGCTACACCTTC	CATTAGYGYTF
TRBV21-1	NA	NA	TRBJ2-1	TGTGCCAGCAGCATGCGCACCCTCTACAATGAGCAGTTCTTC	CASSMRTLYNEQFF
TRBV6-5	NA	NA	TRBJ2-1	TGTGCCAGCGGGGCTCGGAACAATGAGCAGTTCTTC	CASGARNNEQFF
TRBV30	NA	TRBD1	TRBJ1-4	TGTGCCTGGACCGGACAGGGGTTGAGAGGAAAACTGTTTTTT	CAWTGQGLRGKLFF
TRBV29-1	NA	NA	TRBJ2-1	TGCAGCGTTTCTGGGCTGGGGGGTTTCAATGAGCAGTTCTTC	CSVSGLGGFNEQFF
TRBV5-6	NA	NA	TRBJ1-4	TGTGCCAGCAGCTTGTTTACGGGGGAGGCTAATGAAAAACTGTTTTTT	CASSLFTGEANEKLFF
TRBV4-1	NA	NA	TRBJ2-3	TGCGCCAGCAGCCACTCGGCTCAGGGTGGAGGCACAGATACGCAGTATTTT	CASSHSAQGGGTDTQYF
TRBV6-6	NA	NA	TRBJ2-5	TGTGCCAGCAGTTACGCGGTACAAGAGACCCAGTACTTC	CASSYAVQETQYF
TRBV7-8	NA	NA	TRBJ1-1	TGTGCCAGCAGGACAGGTTTGAACACTGAAGCTTTCTTT	CASRTGLNTEAFF
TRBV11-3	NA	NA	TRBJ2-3	TGTGCCAGCAGCTTAGCCCCCTCCGCAAATACGCAGTATTTT	CASSLAPSANTQYF
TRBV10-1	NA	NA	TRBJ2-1	TGCGCCAGCAGTCCTGACTTATACAATGAGCAGTTCTTC	CASSPDLYNEQFF
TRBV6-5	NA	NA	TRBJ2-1	TGTGCCAGCAGTTACTCAGGGATTGTCGAGCAGTTCTTC	CASSYSGIVEQFF
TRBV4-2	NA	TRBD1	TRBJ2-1	TGTGCCAGCAGCCAAATACCGGGACAGGGTCCCTACAATGAGCAGTTCTTC	CASSQIPGQGPYNEQFF
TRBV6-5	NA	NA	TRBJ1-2	TGTGCCAGCAGTTACGGCGGCAGGGCCAGTGGCTACACCTTC	CASSYGGRASGYTF
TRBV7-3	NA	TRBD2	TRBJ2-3	TGTGCCAGCAGCTTAACCTTCCGGCTAGCGGGGGAAGATACGCAGTATTTT	CASSLTFRLAGEDTQYF
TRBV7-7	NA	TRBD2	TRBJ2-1	TGTGCCAGCAGCAAAGGACTAGCCAATGAGCAGTTCTTC	CASSKGLANEQFF
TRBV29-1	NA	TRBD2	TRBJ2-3	TGCAGCGTCAAAAAGAAACCGGGACTAGACACAGATACGCAGTATTTT	CSVKKKPGLDTDTQYF
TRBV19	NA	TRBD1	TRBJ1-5	TGTGCCAGTAGTAAAAAAGGGGACAGGGGGAGTTATAGCAATCAGCCCCAGCATTTT	CASSKKGDRGSYSNQPQHF
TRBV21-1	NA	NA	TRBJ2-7	TGTGCCGGGCTAACAGGGCGGCACGAGCAGTACTTC	CAGLTGRHEQYF
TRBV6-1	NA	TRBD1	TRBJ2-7	TGTGCCAGCAGTGACCTCTGGGACAGGGCAGGCTACGAGCAGTACTTC	CASSDLWDRAGYEQYF